A selection of T cell receptor beta chains follows, all from one sample in a study of control samples from healthy donors and cancer patients. Data came from immunoSEQ multiplex PCR; TCRdb stores just in-frame clones and leaves some out. The table records 120,000 to 150,000 clones, 80% to 90% of them present only once. The sequenced material came from blood. Receptors originate from a woman aged 30 to 39 in good health. Each CDR3 is given with its conserved first and last residue. Fields, in order: J gene, D gene, V gene, clone size, CDR3 DNA, CDR3 protein. The D gene is left open where the match is weak. The size field is filled for only some rows; it gives once, few, many or a size class.

>TRBJ1-2|TRBD1|TRBV29-1|.
TGCAGCGTTGACCCTTCCGGGACAGGGTCAGGCTACACCTTC
CSVDPSGTGSGYTF
>TRBJ2-1|TRBD2|TRBV5-1|.
TGCGCCAGCAGCTTGGAGGCTAGCGGGAGAAGCAACAATGAGCAGTTCTTC
CASSLEASGRSNNEQFF
>TRBJ1-2|.|TRBV29-1|.
TGCAGCGTTTTTCGGACCGATGGCTACACCTTC
CSVFRTDGYTF
>TRBJ1-6|.|TRBV27|.
TGTGCCAGCAGTTGGACTCCGGGGGCGCCCCTCCACTTT
CASSWTPGAPLHF
>TRBJ1-2|.|TRBV7-9|.
TGTGCCAGCAGCCATTTAGAGGGGGACTATGGCTACACCTTC
CASSHLEGDYGYTF
>TRBJ2-6|.|TRBV19|.
TGTGCCAGTAGTATAGGTAGCGGAGCCTCTGGGGCCAACGTCCTGACTTTC
CASSIGSGASGANVLTF
>TRBJ1-1|.|TRBV6-6|.
TGTGCCAGCAGTTCCCAGGGAGGGGACACTGAAGCTTTCTTT
CASSSQGGDTEAFF
>TRBJ2-7|TRBD2|TRBV3-1/TRBV3-2|.
TGTGCCAGCGGGGCCGGGACTAGCGGGACCTTCTCCTACGAGCAGTACTTC
CASGAGTSGTFSYEQYF
>TRBJ2-7|.|TRBV30|.
TGTGCCTGGAGTCCTGGGGTGTGGTACGAGCAGTACTTC
CAWSPGVWYEQYF
>TRBJ2-2|TRBD1|TRBV19|.
TGTGCCAGTAGTATTGAGGGGGCGCCGAACACCGGGGAGCTGTTTTTT
CASSIEGAPNTGELFF
>TRBJ2-3|TRBD1|TRBV4-2|.
TGTGCCAGCAGTACCGGGACAGCGAAAACCGAAGATACGCAGTATTTT
CASSTGTAKTEDTQYF
>TRBJ2-7|TRBD1|TRBV5-1|.
TGCGCCAGCAGCTCCCAGGGGGACTCCTACGAGCAGTACTTC
CASSSQGDSYEQYF
>TRBJ2-7|.|TRBV18|.
TGTGCCAGCTCACACCTGTTGTGGTCTGCCCCCTACGAGCAGTACTTC
CASSHLLWSAPYEQYF
>TRBJ2-1|TRBD2|TRBV18|.
TGTGCCAGCTCACCACCGTTAACTAGCGGAACCAATGAGCAGTTCTTC
CASSPPLTSGTNEQFF
>TRBJ2-7|.|TRBV19|.
TGTGCCAGTAGTTCGGGGACTTTACTCTCCTACGAGCAGTACTTC
CASSSGTLLSYEQYF
>TRBJ2-7|.|TRBV12-3/TRBV12-4|.
TGTGCCAGCAGTTATCCCCCTGGCTACGAGCAGTACTTC
CASSYPPGYEQYF
>TRBJ2-7|.|TRBV7-2|.
TGTGCCAGCAGCCCCCAAAAGGGAGCCTACGAGCAGTACTTC
CASSPQKGAYEQYF
>TRBJ1-5|.|TRBV5-4|.
TGTGCCAGCAGCCCGGGATTGGGGACGGTTCAGCCCCAGCATTTT
CASSPGLGTVQPQHF
>TRBJ2-5|TRBD2|TRBV9|.
TGTGCCAGCAGCGGAGGAGCGGGAGACGGGGAGACCCAGTACTTC
CASSGGAGDGETQYF
>TRBJ1-1|.|TRBV9|.
TGTGCCAGCAGCGTAGGCGGCCCAACGAACGCTGAAGCTTTCTTT
CASSVGGPTNAEAFF
>TRBJ2-1|.|TRBV30|.
TGTGCCTGGAGTGTACGAGTCGCCAATGAGCAGTTCTTC
CAWSVRVANEQFF
>TRBJ2-2|TRBD2|TRBV18|.
TGTGCCAGCTCACCACTTACTAGCGGGAGTGCGTTCACCGGGGAGCTGTTTTTT
CASSPLTSGSAFTGELFF
>TRBJ1-4|.|TRBV5-1|.
TGCGCCAGCAGCTTGTCTCCTTCTCAAGAAAAACTGTTTTTT
CASSLSPSQEKLFF
>TRBJ2-3|TRBD1|TRBV19|.
TGTGCCAGTAGTACCACAGGGGGTCTGCCAGATACGCAGTATTTT
CASSTTGGLPDTQYF
>TRBJ2-7|.|TRBV6-6|.
TGTGCCAGCTACGGGCCGGGGGCCCTCTACGAGCAGTACTTC
CASYGPGALYEQYF
>TRBJ1-6|.|TRBV10-3|.
TGTGCCATCAACGGGGGATCACCCCTCCACTTT
CAINGGSPLHF
>TRBJ1-4|.|TRBV10-3|.
TGTGCCATCAGTGAGTCTCGGGCGGCAACTAATGAAAAACTGTTTTTT
CAISESRAATNEKLFF
>TRBJ2-5|TRBD1|TRBV14|once
TGTGCCAGCAGCCAGGGACAGGGAGAGCGGGCGGCCCAGTACTTC
CASSQGQGERAAQYF